This T cell receptor (beta chain) was recorded in a study of T cells in localized non-small cell lung cancer. Points from the study as a whole: As only one tumor region underwent sequencing, heterogeneity remains possible.

Sequencing used immunoSEQ multiplex PCR; TCRdb keeps in-frame clones, though not all of them. The table shows 1,300 to 1,500 clones, with 20% to 25% occurring only once. This clone has only a few counts. Its antigen is still unknown. The CDR3 length is 15 residues. J lost 4 bases, V lost 5 bases, and 4 bases had no gene match. Germline V lookup: CDR1 MNHGY, CDR2 SAAAGT. The sequence was obtained from a woman aged 35 to 70 with stage I lung adenocarcinoma. The sample was lung tumor tissue, taken before any cancer treatment. The chain links TRBV6-8 to TRBJ2-1; 11 bases agree with TRBD2. The DNA of the CDR3 is TGTGCCAGCAGTGCCGGGACTAGCGGTTACAATGAGCAGTTCTTC. Translation gives CASSAGTSGYNEQFF.